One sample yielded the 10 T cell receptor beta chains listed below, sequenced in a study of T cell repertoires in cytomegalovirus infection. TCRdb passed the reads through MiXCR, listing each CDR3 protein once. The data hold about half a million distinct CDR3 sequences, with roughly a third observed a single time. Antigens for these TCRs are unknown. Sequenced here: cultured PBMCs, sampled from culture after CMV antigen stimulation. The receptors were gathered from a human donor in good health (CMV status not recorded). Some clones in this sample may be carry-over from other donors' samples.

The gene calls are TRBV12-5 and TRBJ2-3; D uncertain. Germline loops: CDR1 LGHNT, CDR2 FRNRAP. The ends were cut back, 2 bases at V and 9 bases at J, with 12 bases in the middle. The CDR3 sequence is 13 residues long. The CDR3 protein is CASGLTLSVTQYF. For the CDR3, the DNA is TGTGCTAGTGGTTTGACCCTCTCAGTGACGCAGTATTTT. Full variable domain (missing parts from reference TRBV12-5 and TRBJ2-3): DARVTQTPRHKVTEMGQEVTMRCQPILGHNTVFWYRQTMMQGLELLAYFRNRAPLDDSGMPKDRFSAEMPDATLATLKIQPSEPRDSAVYFCASGLTLSVTQYFGPGTRLTVL.

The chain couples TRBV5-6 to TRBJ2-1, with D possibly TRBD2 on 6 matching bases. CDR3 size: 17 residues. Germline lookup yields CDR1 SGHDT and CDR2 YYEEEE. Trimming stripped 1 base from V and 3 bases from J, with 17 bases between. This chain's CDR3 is CASSLTLLLADYNEQFF. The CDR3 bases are TGTGCCAGCAGCTTGACTCTGTTACTAGCTGACTACAATGAGCAGTTCTTC.

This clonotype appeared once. Here the CDR3 reads CASSLAQLRDEQFF. The CDR3 nucleotides read TGCGCCAGCAGCTTGGCACAGCTTAGAGATGAGCAGTTCTTC. The chain employs TRBV5-1 and TRBJ2-1; D gene uncertain. The germline gives CDR1 SGHRS, CDR2 YFSETQ. V gave up 0 bases and J gave up 8 bases, with 12 bases separating them. This CDR3 has 14 residues.

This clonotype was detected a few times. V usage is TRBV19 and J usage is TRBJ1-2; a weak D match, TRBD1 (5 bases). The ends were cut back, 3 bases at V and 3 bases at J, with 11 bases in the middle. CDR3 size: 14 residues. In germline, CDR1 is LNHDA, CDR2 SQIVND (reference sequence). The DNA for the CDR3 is TGTGCCAGTAGTATCGGCAGGGACTACTATGGCTACACCTTC. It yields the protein CASSIGRDYYGYTF.

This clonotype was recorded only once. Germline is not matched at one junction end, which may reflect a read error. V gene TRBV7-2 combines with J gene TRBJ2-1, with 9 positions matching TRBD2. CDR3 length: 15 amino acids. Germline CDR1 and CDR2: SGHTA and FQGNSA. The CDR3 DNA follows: TGTGCCGGCAGCTTTCAAGCGGGAGGTGGAAATGAGCAGTTCTTC. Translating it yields CAGSFQAGGGNEQFF.

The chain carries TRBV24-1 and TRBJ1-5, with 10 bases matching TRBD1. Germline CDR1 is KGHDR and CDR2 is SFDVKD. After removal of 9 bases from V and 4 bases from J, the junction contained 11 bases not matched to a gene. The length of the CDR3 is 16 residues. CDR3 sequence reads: CATQGTGARRNQPQHF. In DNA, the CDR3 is TGTGCCACCCAGGGGACAGGGGCCCGCCGGAATCAGCCCCAGCATTTT.

The CDR3 loop is CASSMAGMGPQHF. CDR3 nucleotide sequence: TGTGCCAGCAGCATGGCTGGGATGGGGCCCCAGCATTTT. The chain joins TRBV7-2 to TRBJ1-5; D is unresolved. This CDR3 is 13 amino acids long. CDR1 is SGHTA, CDR2 FQGNSA, per germline. Between the trimmed V and J ends, which lost 5 bases and 9 bases, there was a span of 14 bases.

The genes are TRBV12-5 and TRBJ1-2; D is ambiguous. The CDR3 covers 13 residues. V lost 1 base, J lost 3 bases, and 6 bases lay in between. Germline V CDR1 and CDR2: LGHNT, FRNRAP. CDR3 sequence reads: CASGLGVDYGYTF. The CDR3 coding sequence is TGTGCTAGTGGTTTGGGGGTAGACTATGGCTACACCTTC. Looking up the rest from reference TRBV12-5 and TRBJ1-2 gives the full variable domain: DARVTQTPRHKVTEMGQEVTMRCQPILGHNTVFWYRQTMMQGLELLAYFRNRAPLDDSGMPKDRFSAEMPDATLATLKIQPSEPRDSAVYFCASGLGVDYGYTFGSGTRLTVV.

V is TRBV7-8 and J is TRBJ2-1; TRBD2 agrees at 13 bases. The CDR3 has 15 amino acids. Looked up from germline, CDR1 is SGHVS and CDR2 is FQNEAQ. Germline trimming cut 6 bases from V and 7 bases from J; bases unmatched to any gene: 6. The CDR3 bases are TGTGCCAGCAGTCGGACTAGCGGGAGATCGAATGAGCAGTTCTTC. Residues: CASSRTSGRSNEQFF.

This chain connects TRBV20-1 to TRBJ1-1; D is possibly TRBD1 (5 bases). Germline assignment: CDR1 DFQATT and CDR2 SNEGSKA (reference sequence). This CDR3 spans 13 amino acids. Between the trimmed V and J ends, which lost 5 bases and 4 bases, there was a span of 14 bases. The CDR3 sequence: CSAGRTGGTEAFF. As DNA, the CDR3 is TGCAGTGCTGGTAGGACGGGGGGCACTGAAGCTTTCTTT.